The 22 T cell receptor beta chains below come from one sample, sequenced in a study of T cell repertoires in cytomegalovirus infection. TCRdb processed the reads anew with MiXCR; each CDR3 protein has one entry. The sample holds some 310,000 distinct CDR3 sequences, around 25% seen once. Their specific antigens are unknown. The material was cultured PBMCs, obtained from culture after CMV antigen stimulation. The source of these receptors is a human donor in good health (CMV status not recorded). Some clones in this sample may be carry-over from other donors' samples.

The V gene is TRBV3-1, the J gene TRBJ2-3; 9 bases are a match to TRBD2. Germline CDR1 LGHDT, CDR2 YNNKEL (reference sequence). After removal of 0 bases from V and 6 bases from J, the junction contained 4 bases not matched to a gene. The length of the CDR3 is 15 residues. The CDR3 nucleotides read TGTGCCAGCAGCCAAGAGCCTAGCGGGACGGATACGCAGTATTTT. Translating gives CASSQEPSGTDTQYF.

This clonotype showed up many times. V and J are TRBV7-2 and TRBJ2-5, with 7 bases matching TRBD2. V lost 2 bases to trimming and J lost 5 bases; unmatched junction nucleotides: 5. CDR1 and CDR2 (germline): SGHTA, FQGNSA. This CDR3 comprises 14 residues. The CDR3 DNA sequence: TGTGCCAGCAGCTTAAGGCGGGAGAGTGAGACCCAGTACTTC. Protein product: CASSLRRESETQYF.

By sample share, this clonotype is medium-sized. The chain uses TRBV6-1 and TRBJ1-3; TRBD1 matches at 7 bases. Trimming took 6 bases from V and 2 from J; bases not matched to a gene: 13. The germline V gene encodes CDR1 MNHNS and CDR2 SASEGT. The CDR3 runs to 17 residues. Here the CDR3 reads CASRTERQGMTGNTIYF. The CDR3 DNA sequence: TGTGCCAGCAGAACCGAACGACAGGGAATGACTGGAAACACCATATATTTT.

A few counts support this clonotype. This chain connects TRBV12-3 or TRBV12-4 to TRBJ1-5; possibly TRBD1 for D (6 bases). CDR3 length: 14 amino acids. The ends were cut back, 5 bases at V and 3 bases at J, with 11 bases in the middle. CDR3 nucleotide sequence: TGTGCCAGCAGTGCAGGGGAACCCAATCAGCCCCAGCATTTT. Residues: CASSAGEPNQPQHF.

The chain couples TRBV9 to TRBJ2-1; 14 positions match TRBD2. CDR1 SGDLS and CDR2 YYNGEE come from the germline V gene. This CDR3 region has 18 residues. V shed 3 bases and J 9 bases; nucleotides not matched to a gene: 14. DNA of the CDR3: TGTGCCAGCAGCGATCTCCCTCCGGGACTAGCGGGAGATGGTGAGCAGTTCTTC. This codes for CASSDLPPGLAGDGEQFF.

Ten or more counts support this clonotype. The V call is TRBV12-3 or TRBV12-4, the J call TRBJ1-1; tentative D call: TRBD1 (5 bases). Between the trimmed V and J ends, which lost 7 bases and 4 bases, there was a span of 22 bases. The CDR3 is 16 residues long. The CDR3 protein is CASTGGGKGRVTEAFF. DNA for the CDR3: TGTGCCAGCACCGGTGGGGGGAAAGGGAGGGTCACTGAAGCTTTCTTT.

Many counts were recorded for this clonotype. The rearrangement links TRBV12-3 or TRBV12-4 to TRBJ2-7; 7 bases are a match to TRBD1. This CDR3 is 16 amino acids long. The ends lost 5 bases at V and 0 bases at J; junction bases unmatched: 10. CDR3 DNA: TGTGCCAGCAGTGCCCGGACAGGCCTAAGCTCCTACGAGCAGTACTTC. It specifies CASSARTGLSSYEQYF.

There are many counts of this clonotype. CDR3 sequence: CASSLGGATSGPIQETQYF. CDR3 nucleotides: TGTGCCAGCAGCTTAGGCGGGGCAACTAGCGGGCCGATCCAAGAGACCCAGTACTTC. The chain recombines TRBV7-2 with TRBJ2-5, with 9 positions matching TRBD2. Germline V gene data show CDR1 as SGHTA and CDR2 as FQGNSA. J lost 1 base, V lost 1 base, and 13 bases had no gene match. The CDR3 has 19 amino acids.

The genes are TRBV6-2 or TRBV6-3 and TRBJ1-5; maybe TRBD1 (6 bases). The germline V gene has CDR1 MNHEY and CDR2 SVGEGT. This CDR3 comprises 15 residues. Between the trimmed V and J ends, which lost 6 bases and 2 bases, there was a span of 14 bases. The CDR3 coding sequence is TGTGCCAGCAGAATACAGGGAGTCGGCAATCAGCCCCAGCATTTT. As protein: CASRIQGVGNQPQHF.

The CDR3 here is CREVGGYNEQFF. In DNA, the CDR3 is TGCAGGGAGGTAGGCGGGTACAATGAGCAGTTCTTC. The chain carries TRBV20-1 and TRBJ2-1; TRBD2 is a possible D gene (5 bases). This CDR3 is 12 amino acids long. Per germline, CDR1 DFQATT and CDR2 SNEGSKA (reference sequence).

J is TRBJ2-7 and V is TRBV10-3, with 12 bases fitting TRBD2. The CDR3 has 15 amino acids. The trim removed 3 bases at V and 3 bases at J, leaving 3 bases unmatched. CDR1 is ENHRY, CDR2 SYGVKD, per germline. CDR3 residues: CAISDRTSGVYEQYF. In DNA, the CDR3 is TGTGCCATCAGTGACCGGACTAGCGGGGTCTACGAGCAGTACTTC.

Points on this clonotype: A much bigger clone sits one base away, suggesting this may be a read error. The rearrangement links TRBV12-3 or TRBV12-4 to TRBJ1-1; 8 positions agree with TRBD1. The CDR3 has 12 residues. CDR3 loop: CTSSPDRGEAFF. CDR3 sequence (DNA): TGTACCAGCAGCCCTGACAGGGGTGAAGCTTTCTTT.

The chain's CDR3 is CASRGLAGGPSTDTQYF. CDR3 in DNA: TGTGCCAGCAGGGGACTAGCGGGAGGGCCGAGCACAGATACGCAGTATTTT. This chain uses TRBV28 with TRBJ2-3; 16 nucleotides align to TRBD2. The CDR3 is 17 amino acids. After removal of 6 bases from V and 0 bases from J, the junction contained 3 bases not matched to a gene. The germline gives CDR1 MDHEN, CDR2 SYDVKM.

The chain links TRBV4-2 to TRBJ1-1, with unresolved D. The CDR3 totals 17 residues. Germline-derived CDR1 and CDR2 are LGHNA and YNFKEQ. Between the trimmed V and J ends, which lost 4 bases and 4 bases, there was a span of 22 bases. The CDR3 nucleotides read TGTGCCAGCAGCCCTCACCTTGAAAAGAGGTTGGGCACTGAAGCTTTCTTT. This sequence encodes CASSPHLEKRLGTEAFF.

This clonotype came up a few times. The chain recombines TRBV20-1 with TRBJ1-2; 7 nucleotides match TRBD1. The length of the CDR3 is 16 residues. From germline, CDR1 is DFQATT and CDR2 SNEGSKA (reference sequence). The V gene end was trimmed by 5 bases and the J gene end by 5 bases; junction bases not matched to a gene: 17. CDR3 nucleotides: TGCAGTGCTCCGCTTCAGGACAGGTCCCCTCTGTATGGCTACACCTTC. It encodes CSAPLQDRSPLYGYTF.

The rearrangement uses TRBV4-1 and TRBJ2-1; D might be TRBD1 (6 bases). The length of the CDR3 is 13 residues. Germline CDR1 and CDR2: MGHRA and YSYEKL. V was cut by 3 bases and J by 8 bases, with 11 bases left in between. CDR3 DNA: TGCGCCAGCAGCCAGGGTCAGGGGTATGAGCAGTTCTTC. Translating it yields CASSQGQGYEQFF.

This clonotype was seen repeatedly, ten times or more. The rearrangement links TRBV7-2 to TRBJ2-3; perhaps TRBD2 as D (6 bases). Germline loops: CDR1 SGHTA, CDR2 FQGNSA. The ends were cut back, 0 bases at V and 2 bases at J, with 12 bases in the middle. The CDR3 sequence is 16 residues long. CDR3 sequence reads: CASSLAGLTSTDTQYF. DNA of the CDR3: TGTGCCAGCAGCTTAGCGGGACTGACTTCCACAGATACGCAGTATTTT.

The sample holds many counts of this clonotype. The rearrangement uses TRBV7-2 and TRBJ2-1, with TRBD2 matching 10 bases. V trimming: 5 bases; J trimming: 6 bases; junction bases outside the gene matches: 7. Per the germline V gene, CDR1 is SGHTA and CDR2 is FQGNSA. This CDR3 contains 15 residues. The CDR3 sequence is CASSPRTSGSNEQFF. The CDR3 region has the DNA TGTGCCAGCAGCCCCCGGACTAGCGGATCCAATGAGCAGTTCTTC.

This clonotype has more than one count but fewer than ten. The chain employs TRBV28 and TRBJ2-1, with a weak D call TRBD2 (6 bases). This CDR3 region has 17 residues. The V and J ends lost 5 bases and 0 bases respectively, with 17 bases between them. Germline assignment: CDR1 MDHEN and CDR2 SYDVKM. The CDR3 nucleotides are TGTGCCAGCAGTGCATGGCGATCGGGAGTCTCCTACAATGAGCAGTTCTTC. Translating gives CASSAWRSGVSYNEQFF.

The chain's CDR3 is CASSFLAGGPGSEGSEQFF. CDR3 bases: TGTGCCAGCAGTTTCCTAGCGGGAGGGCCGGGTTCCGAAGGCAGTGAGCAGTTCTTC. The V call is TRBV28, the J call TRBJ2-1; 12 bases line up with TRBD2. CDR1 and CDR2 (germline): MDHEN, SYDVKM. The V gene end was trimmed by 3 bases and the J gene end by 9 bases; junction bases not matched to a gene: 18. CDR3 length: 19 amino acids.

J is TRBJ2-1 and V is TRBV11-2; 10 bases fit TRBD1. The CDR3 runs to 16 residues. V gave up 5 bases and J gave up 6 bases; unmatched junction bases: 10. Looked up from germline, CDR1 is SGHAT and CDR2 is FQNNGV. The CDR3 here is CASSPEDRGYGNEQFF. CDR3 coding DNA: TGTGCCAGCAGCCCGGAGGACAGGGGGTACGGCAATGAGCAGTTCTTC.

This clonotype was counted between two and nine times. This chain links TRBV5-1 with TRBJ2-1, with TRBD2 matching 12 bases. Germline V CDR1 and CDR2: SGHRS, YFSETQ. The CDR3 length is 14 residues. The ends lost 3 bases at V and 8 bases at J; junction bases unmatched: 3. This CDR3 reads CASSSSGRAYEQFF. The DNA for the CDR3 is TGCGCCAGCAGCTCTAGCGGGAGGGCATATGAGCAGTTCTTC.